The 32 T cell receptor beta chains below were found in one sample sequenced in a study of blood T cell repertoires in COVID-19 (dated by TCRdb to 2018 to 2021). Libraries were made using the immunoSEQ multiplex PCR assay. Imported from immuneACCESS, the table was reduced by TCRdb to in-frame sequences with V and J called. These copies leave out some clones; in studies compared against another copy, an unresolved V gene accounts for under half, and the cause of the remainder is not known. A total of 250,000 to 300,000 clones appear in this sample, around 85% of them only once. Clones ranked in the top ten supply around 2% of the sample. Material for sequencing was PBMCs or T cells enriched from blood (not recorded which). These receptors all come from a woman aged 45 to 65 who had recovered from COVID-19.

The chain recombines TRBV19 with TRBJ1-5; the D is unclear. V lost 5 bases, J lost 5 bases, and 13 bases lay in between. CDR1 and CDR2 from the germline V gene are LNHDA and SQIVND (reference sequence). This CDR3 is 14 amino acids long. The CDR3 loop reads CASSPPILYQPQHF. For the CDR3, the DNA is TGTGCCAGTAGTCCCCCGATCCTATATCAGCCCCAGCATTTT. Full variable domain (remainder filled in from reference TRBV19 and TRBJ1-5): DGGITQSPKYLFRKEGQNVTLSCEQNLNHDAMYWYRQDPGQGLRLIYYSQIVNDFQKGDIAEGYSVSREKKESFPLTVTSAQKNPTAFYLCASSPPILYQPQHFGDGTRLSIL.

DNA for the CDR3: TGTGCCACCAGCAGGGGTCCGGGACAGGGCACTGAAGCTTTCTTT. Translated, it gives CATSRGPGQGTEAFF. V is TRBV15 and J is TRBJ1-1; 9 positions match TRBD1. The CDR3 loop spans 15 amino acids. V lost 3 bases and J lost 4; bases outside the gene matches: 6. The V gene's germline CDR1 is LNHNV and CDR2 YYDKDF (reference sequence).

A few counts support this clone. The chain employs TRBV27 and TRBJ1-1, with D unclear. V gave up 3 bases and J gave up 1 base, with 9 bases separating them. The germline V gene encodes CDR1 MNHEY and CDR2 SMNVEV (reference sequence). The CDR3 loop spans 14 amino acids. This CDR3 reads CASSFGRGNTEAFF. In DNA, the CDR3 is TGTGCCAGCAGTTTTGGGCGGGGGAACACTGAAGCTTTCTTT.

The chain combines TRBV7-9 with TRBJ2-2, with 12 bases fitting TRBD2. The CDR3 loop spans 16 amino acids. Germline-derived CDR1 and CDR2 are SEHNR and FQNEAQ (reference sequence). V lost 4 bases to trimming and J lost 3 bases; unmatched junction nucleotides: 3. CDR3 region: CASSSTSGRYTGELFF. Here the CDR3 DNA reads TGTGCCAGCAGCTCGACTAGCGGGAGATACACCGGGGAGCTGTTTTTT.

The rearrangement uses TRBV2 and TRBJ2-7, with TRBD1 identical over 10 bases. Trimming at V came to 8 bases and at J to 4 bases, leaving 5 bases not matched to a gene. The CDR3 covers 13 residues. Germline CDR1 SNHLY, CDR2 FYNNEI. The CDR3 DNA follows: TGTGCCAGCTGCCGGGACAGGGGTTACGAGCAGTACTTC. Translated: CASCRDRGYEQYF.

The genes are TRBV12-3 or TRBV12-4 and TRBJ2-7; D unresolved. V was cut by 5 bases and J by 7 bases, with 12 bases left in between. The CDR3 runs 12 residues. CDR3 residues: CASSTHLTEQYF. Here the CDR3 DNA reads TGTGCCAGCAGTACCCATTTAACTGAGCAGTACTTC.

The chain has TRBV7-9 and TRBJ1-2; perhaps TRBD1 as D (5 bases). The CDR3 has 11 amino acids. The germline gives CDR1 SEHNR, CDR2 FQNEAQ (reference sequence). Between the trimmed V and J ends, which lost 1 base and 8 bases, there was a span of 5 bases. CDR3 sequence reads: CASSLGGGYTF. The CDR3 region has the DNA TGTGCCAGCAGCTTAGGGGGCGGCTACACCTTC.

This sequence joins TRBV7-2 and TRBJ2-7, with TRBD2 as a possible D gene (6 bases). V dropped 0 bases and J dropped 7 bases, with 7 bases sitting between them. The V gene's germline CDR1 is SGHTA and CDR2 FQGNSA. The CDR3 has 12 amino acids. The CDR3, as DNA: TGTGCCAGCAGCTTAGCGGCGGGGGAGCAGTACTTC. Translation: CASSLAAGEQYF.

The CDR3 nucleotides read TGTGCCAAAGGGCGGGACGCTGAAGCTTTCTTT. Amino acid sequence: CAKGRDAEAFF. The V gene is TRBV19, the J gene TRBJ1-1; tentative D call: TRBD1 (5 bases). Germline loops: CDR1 LNHDA, CDR2 SQIVND (reference sequence). The germline V and J ends were trimmed by 10 bases and 6 bases, with 12 bases remaining between them. The CDR3 has 11 amino acids.

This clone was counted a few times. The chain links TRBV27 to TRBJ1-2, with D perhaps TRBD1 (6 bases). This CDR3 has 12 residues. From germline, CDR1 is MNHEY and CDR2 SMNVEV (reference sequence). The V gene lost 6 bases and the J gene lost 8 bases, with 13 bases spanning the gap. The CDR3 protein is CASRQGTLGYTF. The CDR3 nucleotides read TGTGCCAGCAGACAGGGAACCCTAGGCTACACCTTC.

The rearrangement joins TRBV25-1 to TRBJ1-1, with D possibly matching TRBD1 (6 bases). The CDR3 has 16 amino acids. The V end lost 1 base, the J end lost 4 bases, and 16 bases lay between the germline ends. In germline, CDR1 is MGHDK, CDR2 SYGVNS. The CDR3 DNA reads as TGTGCCAGCAGTGAATCGGGAGGGGGTTGGGGCACTGAAGCTTTCTTT. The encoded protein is CASSESGGGWGTEAFF.

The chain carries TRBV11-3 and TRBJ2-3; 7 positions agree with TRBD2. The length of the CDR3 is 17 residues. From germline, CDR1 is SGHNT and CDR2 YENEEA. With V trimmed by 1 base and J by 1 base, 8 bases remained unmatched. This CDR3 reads CASSLVSSGARTDTQYF. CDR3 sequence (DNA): TGTGCCAGCAGCTTAGTCTCGAGCGGGGCACGCACAGATACGCAGTATTTT. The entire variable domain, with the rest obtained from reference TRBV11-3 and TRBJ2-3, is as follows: EAGVVQSPRYKIIEKKQPVAFWCNPISGHNTLYWYLQNLGQGPELLIRYENEEAVDDSQLPKDRFSAERLKGVDSTLKIQPAELGDSAVYLCASSLVSSGARTDTQYFGPGTRLTVL.

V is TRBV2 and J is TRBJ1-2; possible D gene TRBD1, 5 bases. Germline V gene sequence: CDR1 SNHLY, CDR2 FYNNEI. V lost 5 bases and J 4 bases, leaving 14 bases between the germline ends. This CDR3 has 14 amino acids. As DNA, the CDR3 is TGTGCCAGCAGTCCCAGGGTTTTGGGCTATGGCTACACCTTC. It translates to CASSPRVLGYGYTF.

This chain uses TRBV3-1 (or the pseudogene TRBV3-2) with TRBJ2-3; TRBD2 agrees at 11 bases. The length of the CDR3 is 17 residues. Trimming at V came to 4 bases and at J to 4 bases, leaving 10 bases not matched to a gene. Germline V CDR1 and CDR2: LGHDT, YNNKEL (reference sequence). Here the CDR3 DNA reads TGTGCCAGCAGCCCAAGCTCACTAGCGGGAGATCCAGATACGCAGTATTTT. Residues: CASSPSSLAGDPDTQYF.

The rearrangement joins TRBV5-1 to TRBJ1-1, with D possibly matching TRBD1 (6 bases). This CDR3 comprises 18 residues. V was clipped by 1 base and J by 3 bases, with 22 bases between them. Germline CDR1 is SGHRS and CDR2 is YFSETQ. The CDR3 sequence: CASSLKSSGQRSYTEAFF. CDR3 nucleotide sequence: TGCGCCAGCAGCTTGAAGAGCTCCGGACAGAGGAGTTACACTGAAGCTTTCTTT.

The CDR3 region is CASRLAGRTGELFF. For the CDR3, the DNA is TGTGCCAGCCGACTAGCGGGAAGGACCGGGGAGCTGTTTTTT. The chain uses TRBV6-5 and TRBJ2-2, with TRBD2 identical over 11 bases. CDR3 length equals 14 residues. J gave up 5 bases and V 8 bases, and 4 bases lay outside the gene matches. Germline-derived CDR1 and CDR2 are MNHEY and SVGAGI.

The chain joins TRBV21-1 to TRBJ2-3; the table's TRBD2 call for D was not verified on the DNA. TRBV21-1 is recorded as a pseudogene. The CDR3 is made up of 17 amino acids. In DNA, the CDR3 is TGTGCCAGCAGCGCGAACATAGCGGGTAGAGATCCAGATACGCAGTATTTT. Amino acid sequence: CASSANIAGRDPDTQYF.

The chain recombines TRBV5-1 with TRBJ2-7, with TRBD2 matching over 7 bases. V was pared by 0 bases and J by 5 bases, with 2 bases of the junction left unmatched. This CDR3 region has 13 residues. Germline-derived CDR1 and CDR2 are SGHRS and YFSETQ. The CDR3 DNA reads TGCGCCAGCAGCTTGGCCGGGGGGAACGAGCAGTACTTC. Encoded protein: CASSLAGGNEQYF.

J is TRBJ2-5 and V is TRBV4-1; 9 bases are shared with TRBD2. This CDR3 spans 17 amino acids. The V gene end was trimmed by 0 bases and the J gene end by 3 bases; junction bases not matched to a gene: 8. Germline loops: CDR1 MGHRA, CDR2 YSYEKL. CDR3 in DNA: TGCGCCAGCAGCCAAGACCGGCGGGAGGGCCGGAAAGAGACCCAGTACTTC. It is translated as CASSQDRREGRKETQYF.

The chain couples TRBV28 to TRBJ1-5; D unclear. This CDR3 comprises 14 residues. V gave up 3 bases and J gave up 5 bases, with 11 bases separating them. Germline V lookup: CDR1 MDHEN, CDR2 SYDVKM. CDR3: CASSFGYRYQPQHF. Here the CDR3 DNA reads TGTGCCAGCAGTTTTGGGTACAGATATCAGCCCCAGCATTTT.

CDR3 in amino acids: CASSLGRGTNTGELFF. In nucleotides, the CDR3 is TGTGCCAGCAGCCTGGGGAGAGGGACGAACACCGGGGAGCTGTTTTTT. The chain is built from TRBV13 and TRBJ2-2; a weak D match, TRBD2 (5 bases). The CDR3 spans 16 residues. The germline V and J ends were trimmed by 5 bases and 0 bases, with 13 bases remaining between them. Germline lookup yields CDR1 PRHDT and CDR2 FYEKMQ (reference sequence).

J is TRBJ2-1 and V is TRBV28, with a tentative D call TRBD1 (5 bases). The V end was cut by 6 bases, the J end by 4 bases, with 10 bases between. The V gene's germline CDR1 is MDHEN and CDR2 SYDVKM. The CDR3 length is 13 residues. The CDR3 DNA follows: TGTGCCAGCAGCGATGACAGTTACAATGAGCAGTTCTTC. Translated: CASSDDSYNEQFF.

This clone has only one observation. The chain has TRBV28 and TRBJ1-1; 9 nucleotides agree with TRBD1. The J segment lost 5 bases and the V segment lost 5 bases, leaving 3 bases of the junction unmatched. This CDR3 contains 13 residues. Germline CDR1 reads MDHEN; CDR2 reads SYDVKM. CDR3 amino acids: CASSRDRVTEAFF. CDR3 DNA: TGTGCCAGCAGTCGGGACAGGGTGACTGAAGCTTTCTTT. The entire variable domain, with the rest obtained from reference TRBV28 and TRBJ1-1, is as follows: DVKVTQSSRYLVKRTGEKVFLECVQDMDHENMFWYRQDPGLGLRLIYFSYDVKMKEKGDIPEGYSVSREKKERFSLILESASTNQTSMYLCASSRDRVTEAFFGQGTRLTVV.

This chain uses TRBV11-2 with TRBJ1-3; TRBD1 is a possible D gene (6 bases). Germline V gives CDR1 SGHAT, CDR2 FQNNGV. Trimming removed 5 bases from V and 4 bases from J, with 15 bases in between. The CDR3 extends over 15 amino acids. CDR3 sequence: CASSLGQTRGNTIYF. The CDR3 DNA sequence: TGTGCCAGCAGCCTAGGACAGACACGCGGAAACACCATATATTTT.

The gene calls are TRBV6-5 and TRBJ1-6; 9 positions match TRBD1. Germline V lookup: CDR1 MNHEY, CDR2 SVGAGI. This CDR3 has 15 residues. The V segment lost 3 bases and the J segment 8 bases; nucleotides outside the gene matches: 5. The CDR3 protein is CASSYQDRGHSPLHF. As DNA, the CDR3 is TGTGCCAGCAGTTATCAGGACAGGGGACATTCACCCCTCCACTTT.

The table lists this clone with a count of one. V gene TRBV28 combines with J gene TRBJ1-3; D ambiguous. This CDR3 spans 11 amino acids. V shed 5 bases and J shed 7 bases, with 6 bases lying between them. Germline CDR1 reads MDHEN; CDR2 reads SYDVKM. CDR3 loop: CASSTFNTIYF. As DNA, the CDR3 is TGTGCCAGCAGTACTTTCAACACCATATATTTT.

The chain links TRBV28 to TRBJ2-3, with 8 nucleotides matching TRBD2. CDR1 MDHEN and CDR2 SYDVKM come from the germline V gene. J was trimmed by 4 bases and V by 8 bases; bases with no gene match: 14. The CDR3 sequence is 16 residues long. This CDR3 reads CASFPGGVILADTQYF. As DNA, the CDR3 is TGTGCCAGCTTCCCGGGGGGGGTCATTTTGGCAGATACGCAGTATTTT.

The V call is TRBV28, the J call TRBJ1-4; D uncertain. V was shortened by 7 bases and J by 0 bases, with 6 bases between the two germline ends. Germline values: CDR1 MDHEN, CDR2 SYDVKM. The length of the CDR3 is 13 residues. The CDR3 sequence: CASNSATNEKLFF. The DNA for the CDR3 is TGTGCCAGCAATTCCGCAACTAATGAAAAACTGTTTTTT.

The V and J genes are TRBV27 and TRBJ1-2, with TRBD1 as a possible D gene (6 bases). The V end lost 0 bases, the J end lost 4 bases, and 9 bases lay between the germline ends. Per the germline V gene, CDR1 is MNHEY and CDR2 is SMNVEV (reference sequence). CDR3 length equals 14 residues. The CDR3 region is CASSLSARGYGYTF. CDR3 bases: TGTGCCAGCAGTTTATCTGCCAGGGGCTATGGCTACACCTTC.

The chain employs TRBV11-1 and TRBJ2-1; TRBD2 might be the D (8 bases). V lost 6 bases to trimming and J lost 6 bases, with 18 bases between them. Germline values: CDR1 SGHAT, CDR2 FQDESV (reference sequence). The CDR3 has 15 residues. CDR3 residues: CASRFRQGLGNEQFF. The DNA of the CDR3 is TGTGCCAGCAGGTTTAGACAGGGACTAGGCAATGAGCAGTTCTTC.

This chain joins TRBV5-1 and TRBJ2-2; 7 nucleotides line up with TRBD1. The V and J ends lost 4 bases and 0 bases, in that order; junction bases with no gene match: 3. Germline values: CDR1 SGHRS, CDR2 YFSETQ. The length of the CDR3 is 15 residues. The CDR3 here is CASSPGQTNTGELFF. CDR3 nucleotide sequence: TGCGCCAGCAGCCCGGGACAGACGAACACCGGGGAGCTGTTTTTT.

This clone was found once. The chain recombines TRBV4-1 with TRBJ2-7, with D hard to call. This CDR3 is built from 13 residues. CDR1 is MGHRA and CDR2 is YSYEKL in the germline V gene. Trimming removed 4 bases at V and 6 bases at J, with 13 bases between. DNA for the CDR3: TGCGCCAGCAGCCTAAACGTAATGAGCGAGCAGTACTTC. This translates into CASSLNVMSEQYF.